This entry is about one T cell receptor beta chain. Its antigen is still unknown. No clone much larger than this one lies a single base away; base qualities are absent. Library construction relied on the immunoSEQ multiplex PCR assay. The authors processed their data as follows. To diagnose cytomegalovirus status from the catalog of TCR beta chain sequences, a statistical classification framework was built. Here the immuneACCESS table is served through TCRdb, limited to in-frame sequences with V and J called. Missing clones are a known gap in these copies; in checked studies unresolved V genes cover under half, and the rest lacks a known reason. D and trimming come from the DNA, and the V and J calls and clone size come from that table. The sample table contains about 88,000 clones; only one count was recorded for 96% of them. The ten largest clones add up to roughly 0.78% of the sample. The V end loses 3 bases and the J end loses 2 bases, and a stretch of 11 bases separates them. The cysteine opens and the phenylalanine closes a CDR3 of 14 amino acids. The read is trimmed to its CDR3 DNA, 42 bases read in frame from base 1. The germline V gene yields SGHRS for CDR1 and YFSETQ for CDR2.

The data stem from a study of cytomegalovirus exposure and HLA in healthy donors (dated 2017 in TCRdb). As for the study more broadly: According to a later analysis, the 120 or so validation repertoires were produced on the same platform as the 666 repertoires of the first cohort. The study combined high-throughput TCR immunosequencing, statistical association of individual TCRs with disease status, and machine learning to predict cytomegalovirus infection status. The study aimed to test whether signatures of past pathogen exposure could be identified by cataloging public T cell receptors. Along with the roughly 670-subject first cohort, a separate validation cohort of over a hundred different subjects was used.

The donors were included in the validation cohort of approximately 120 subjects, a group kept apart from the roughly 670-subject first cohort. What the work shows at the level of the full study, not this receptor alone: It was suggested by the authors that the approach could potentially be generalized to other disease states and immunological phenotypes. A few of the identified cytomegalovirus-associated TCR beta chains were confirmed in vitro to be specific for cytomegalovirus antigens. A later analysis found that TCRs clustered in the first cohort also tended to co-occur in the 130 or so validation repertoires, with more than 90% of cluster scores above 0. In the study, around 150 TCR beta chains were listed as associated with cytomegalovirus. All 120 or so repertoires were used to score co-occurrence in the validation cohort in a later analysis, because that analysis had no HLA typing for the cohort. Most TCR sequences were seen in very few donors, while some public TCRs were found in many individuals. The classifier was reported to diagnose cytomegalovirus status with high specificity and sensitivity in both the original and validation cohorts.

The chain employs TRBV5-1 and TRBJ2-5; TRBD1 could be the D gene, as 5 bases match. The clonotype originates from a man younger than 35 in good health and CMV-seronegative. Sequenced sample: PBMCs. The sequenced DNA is TGCGCCAGCAGCTATCTGGGGCTGCAAGAGACCCAGTACTTC. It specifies CASSYLGLQETQYF.